This T cell receptor beta chain was recovered during a study of CD8 T cells in ankylosing spondylitis. Findings and caveats of the study: Some motif variants had been reported before (in reactive arthritis synovial fluid and blood).

As concerns this clonotype: Its target is unknown.

Germline assignment: CDR1 SQVTM and CDR2 ANQGSEA. J gave up 2 bases and V 4 bases, and 3 bases lay outside the gene matches. The CDR3 is 13 residues long. TCRdb processed the 5' RACE reads anew with MiXCR; each CDR3 protein has one entry. The sample records about 250,000 distinct CDR3 sequences, around 25% being singletons. The genes are TRBV29-1 and TRBJ2-5, with 8 bases lining up with TRBD1. This TCR derives from a male donor with ankylosing spondylitis or in good health (not recorded which). Input material: blood, either unsorted or a sorted T cell fraction (not recorded which). The CDR3 region is CSVGRDRQETQYF. The CDR3 bases are TGCAGCGTTGGCCGGGACAGGCAAGAGACCCAGTACTTC.